These 14 T cell receptor beta chains came from one sample sequenced in a study of blood T cell repertoires in COVID-19 (dated by TCRdb to about 2020). Libraries were made using the immunoSEQ multiplex PCR assay. TCRdb carries this immuneACCESS record with in-frame sequences only. Its versions omit some clonotypes, under half of them owing to an unresolved V gene in the studies checked, with the rest unexplained. In this sample the table shows under 500,000 clones, 85% to 90% of which occur a single time. Jointly, the top ten make up 1.1% of the sample. Sequencing was performed on PBMCs or T cells enriched from blood (not recorded which). All receptors derive from a man aged 25-45 years who had recovered from COVID-19.

V gene TRBV28 combines with J gene TRBJ2-7, with D tentatively TRBD1 (6 bases). Germline CDR1 and CDR2: MDHEN and SYDVKM. The V end was cut by 4 bases, the J end by 3 bases, with 13 bases between. There are 14 residues in the CDR3. CDR3 loop: CASSSGTKNYEQYF. For the CDR3, the DNA is TGTGCCAGCAGTTCCGGGACAAAAAACTACGAGCAGTACTTC. Supplemented by reference TRBV28 and TRBJ2-7, the full variable domain reads DVKVTQSSRYLVKRTGEKVFLECVQDMDHENMFWYRQDPGLGLRLIYFSYDVKMKEKGDIPEGYSVSREKKERFSLILESASTNQTSMYLCASSSGTKNYEQYFGPGTRLTVT.

This sequence joins TRBV6-5 and TRBJ2-3; D is ambiguous. Germline V gives CDR1 MNHEY, CDR2 SVGAGI. Trimming stripped 5 bases from V and 2 bases from J, with 8 bases between. The CDR3 has 13 residues. The CDR3 protein is CASSLRLTDTQYF. DNA of the CDR3: TGTGCCAGCAGTCTCAGGCTCACAGATACGCAGTATTTT.

The gene calls are TRBV11-1 and TRBJ2-3, with D possibly being TRBD1 (8 bases). V shed 4 bases and J shed 2 bases, with 16 bases lying between them. The CDR3 spans 16 residues. The germline CDR1 and CDR2 sequences are SGHAT and FQDESV (reference sequence). This chain's CDR3 is CASSSQGAGVTDTQYF. DNA for the CDR3: TGTGCCAGCAGCTCCCAGGGGGCGGGGGTCACAGATACGCAGTATTTT.

V and J are TRBV2 and TRBJ1-2; TRBD1 matches at 7 bases. From germline, CDR1 is SNHLY and CDR2 FYNNEI. This CDR3 has 14 residues. With 6 bases clipped from V and 3 bases from J, the junction kept 7 bases outside the gene matches. This chain's CDR3 is CASSLNRGDYGYTF. The CDR3 nucleotides read TGTGCCAGCAGCCTAAACAGGGGAGACTATGGCTACACCTTC.

Only one count was recorded for this clone. This rearrangement joins TRBV19 to TRBJ2-2; D uncertain. Germline loops: CDR1 LNHDA, CDR2 SQIVND (reference sequence). V was clipped by 7 bases and J by 6 bases, with 15 bases between them. This CDR3 is 14 amino acids long. CDR3 sequence (DNA): TGTGCCAGTATTTCGACCCAGAGGCCCGGGGAGCTGTTTTTT. This codes for CASISTQRPGELFF.

This chain links TRBV5-5 with TRBJ1-2, with D perhaps TRBD1 (5 bases). The CDR3 runs 15 residues. Trimming took off 2 bases at V and 0 bases at J, with 11 bases between the two ends. CDR1 and CDR2 from the germline V gene are SGHKS and YYEKEE (reference sequence). The CDR3 spells CASSLATGTNYGYTF. The CDR3 DNA follows: TGTGCCAGCAGCTTAGCAACAGGCACTAACTATGGCTACACCTTC.

V gene TRBV18 combines with J gene TRBJ2-5; TRBD2 matches at 8 bases. The V segment lost 0 bases and the J segment 0 bases; nucleotides outside the gene matches: 6. This CDR3 is 17 amino acids long. CDR1 is KGHSH and CDR2 is LQKENI in the germline V gene. CDR3 nucleotide sequence: TGTGCCAGCTCACCACCCGGGGCGGGAGGCCACCAAGAGACCCAGTACTTC. Translating gives CASSPPGAGGHQETQYF.

This chain connects TRBV5-4 to TRBJ2-2, with 7 nucleotides matching TRBD2. CDR3 length: 14 residues. CDR1 is SGHNT, CDR2 YYREEE, per germline (reference sequence). J lost 5 bases, V lost 5 bases, and 6 bases had no gene match. The CDR3 nucleotides read TGTGCCAGCAGTGAAGGACTAGGGACCGGGGAGCTGTTTTTT. Amino acid sequence: CASSEGLGTGELFF.

V and J are TRBV27 and TRBJ1-6; D unclear. V dropped 2 bases and J dropped 7 bases, with 6 bases sitting between them. This CDR3 region has 13 residues. The germline gives CDR1 MNHEY, CDR2 SMNVEV (reference sequence). The DNA for the CDR3 is TGTGCCAGCAGTTTAACTTTCAATTCACCCCTCCACTTT. Amino acid sequence: CASSLTFNSPLHF.

The chain joins TRBV6-6 to TRBJ1-2, with D possibly TRBD1 on 6 matching bases. The V gene's germline CDR1 is MNHNY and CDR2 SVGAGI (reference sequence). Trimming removed 6 bases at V and 0 bases at J, with 8 bases between. This CDR3 comprises 13 residues. The CDR3 DNA is TGTGCCAGCAGCCAGGGGTCTAACTATGGCTACACCTTC. Its protein product is CASSQGSNYGYTF.

The rearrangement joins TRBV6-2 or TRBV6-3 to TRBJ2-7; D ambiguous. Trimming removed 0 bases at V and 2 bases at J, with 11 bases between. The CDR3 has 15 amino acids. The germline gives CDR1 MNHEY, CDR2 SVGEGT. CDR3: CASSYSVTVTYEQYF. Written as DNA, the CDR3 is TGTGCCAGCAGTTACTCGGTCACAGTCACCTACGAGCAGTACTTC.

The chain is built from TRBV13 and TRBJ1-6; 9 bases map to TRBD1. V was pared by 2 bases and J by 7 bases, with 3 bases of the junction left unmatched. This CDR3 region has 15 residues. CDR1 is PRHDT, CDR2 FYEKMQ, per germline (reference sequence). The CDR3 is CASSLWGTGNSPLHF. The CDR3 DNA reads as TGTGCCAGCAGCTTATGGGGGACAGGGAATTCACCCCTCCACTTT.

J is TRBJ1-4 and V is TRBV5-1, with D hard to call. Germline CDR1 and CDR2: SGHRS and YFSETQ. V lost 0 bases, J lost 4 bases, and 10 bases lay in between. The CDR3 has 15 amino acids. In DNA form, the CDR3 reads TGCGCCAGCAGCTTGGCGCCAGGTGTTAATGAAAAACTGTTTTTT. Protein sequence: CASSLAPGVNEKLFF.

A word on this clone: The sample contains more than one DNA sequence encoding this CDR3. The chain employs TRBV5-1 and TRBJ1-5; D call uncertain. CDR1 is SGHRS, CDR2 YFSETQ, per germline. The CDR3 loop spans 14 amino acids. Trimming removed 4 bases from V and 1 base from J, with 9 bases in between. Written as DNA, the CDR3 is TGCGCCAGCAGCCTGGGAGGGAGCAATCAGCCCCAGCATTTT. It yields the protein CASSLGGSNQPQHF.